The sequence of this T cell receptor (beta chain) was determined in a study of shared clonotypes between healthy human individuals. Here immunoSEQ multiplex PCR was the method, and the copy in TCRdb shows in-frame clones only, minus some. The table lists 550,000 to 600,000 clones, roughly 98% of them singletons. The naive CD8 fraction comprised CD45RO-negative cells positively selected for CCR7 and excluded terminally differentiated effector memory CD45RA+ cells. Germline V CDR1 and CDR2: MNHEY, SMNVEV (reference sequence). The CDR3 sequence is 14 residues long. The trim removed 4 bases at V and 4 bases at J, leaving 5 bases unmatched.

The chain is built from TRBV27 and TRBJ2-3; 7 bases match TRBD1. Sequenced material: naive CD8+ T cells sorted from blood. This clonotype was sampled from a young man in good health. The CDR3 loop is CASSSRDSADTQYF. The CDR3, as DNA: TGTGCCAGCAGTTCACGGGACAGCGCAGATACGCAGTATTTT.